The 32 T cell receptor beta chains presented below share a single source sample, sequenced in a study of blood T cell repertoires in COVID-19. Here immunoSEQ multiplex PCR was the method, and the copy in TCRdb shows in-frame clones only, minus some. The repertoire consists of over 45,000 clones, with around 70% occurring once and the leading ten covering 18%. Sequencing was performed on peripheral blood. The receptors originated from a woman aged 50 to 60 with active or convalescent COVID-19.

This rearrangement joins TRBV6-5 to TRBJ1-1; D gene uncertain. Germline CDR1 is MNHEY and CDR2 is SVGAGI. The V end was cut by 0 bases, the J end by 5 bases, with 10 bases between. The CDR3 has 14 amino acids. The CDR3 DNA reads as TGTGCCAGCAGTTACTCACGGGGATGGACTGAAGCTTTCTTT. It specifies CASSYSRGWTEAFF.

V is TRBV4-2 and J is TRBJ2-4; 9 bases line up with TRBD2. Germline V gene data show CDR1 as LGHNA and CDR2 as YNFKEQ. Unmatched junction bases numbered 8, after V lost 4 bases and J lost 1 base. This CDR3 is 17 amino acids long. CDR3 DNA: TGTGCCAGCAGCCCCGTTTTGCGGGAGGGCGCCAAAAACATTCAGTACTTC. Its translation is CASSPVLREGAKNIQYF.

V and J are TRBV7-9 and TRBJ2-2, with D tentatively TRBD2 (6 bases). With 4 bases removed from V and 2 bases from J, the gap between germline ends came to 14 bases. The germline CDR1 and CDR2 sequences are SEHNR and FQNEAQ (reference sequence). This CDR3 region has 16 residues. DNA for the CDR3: TGTGCCAGCAGCTCATTAGCGGATTTTAACACCGGGGAGCTGTTTTTT. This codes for CASSSLADFNTGELFF.

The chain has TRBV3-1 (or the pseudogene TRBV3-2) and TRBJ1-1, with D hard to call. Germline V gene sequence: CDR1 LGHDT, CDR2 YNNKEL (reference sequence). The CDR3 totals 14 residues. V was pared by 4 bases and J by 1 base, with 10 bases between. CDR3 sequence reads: CASSPYGQNTEAFF. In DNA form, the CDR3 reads TGTGCCAGCAGCCCCTATGGGCAGAACACTGAAGCTTTCTTT.

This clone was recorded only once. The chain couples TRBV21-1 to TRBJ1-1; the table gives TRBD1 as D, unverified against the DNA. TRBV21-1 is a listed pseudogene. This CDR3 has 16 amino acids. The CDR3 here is CASSKGADNMNTEAFF. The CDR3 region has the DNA TGTGCCAGCAGCAAGGGGGCAGATAACATGAACACTGAAGCTTTCTTT.

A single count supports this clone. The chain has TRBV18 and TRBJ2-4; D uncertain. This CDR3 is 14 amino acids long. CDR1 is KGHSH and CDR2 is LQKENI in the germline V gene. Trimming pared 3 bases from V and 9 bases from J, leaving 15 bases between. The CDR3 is CASSPIVLFGIQYF. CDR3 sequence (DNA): TGTGCCAGCTCACCCATCGTCCTATTTGGCATTCAGTACTTC.

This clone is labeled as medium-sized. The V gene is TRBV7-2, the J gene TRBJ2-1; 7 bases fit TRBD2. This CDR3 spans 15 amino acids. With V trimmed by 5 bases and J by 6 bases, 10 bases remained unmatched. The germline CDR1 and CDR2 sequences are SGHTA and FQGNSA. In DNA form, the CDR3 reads TGTGCCAGCAGCCTAGGACTAGATGCAAGCAATGAGCAGTTCTTC. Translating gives CASSLGLDASNEQFF.

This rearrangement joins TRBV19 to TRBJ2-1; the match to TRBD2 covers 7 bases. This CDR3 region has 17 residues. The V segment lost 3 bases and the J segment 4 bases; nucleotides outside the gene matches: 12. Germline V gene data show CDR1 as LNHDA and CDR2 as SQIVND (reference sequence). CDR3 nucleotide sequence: TGTGCCAGTAGTATGGGCCCTCGACGGGGAGGGTACAATGAGCAGTTCTTC. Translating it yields CASSMGPRRGGYNEQFF.

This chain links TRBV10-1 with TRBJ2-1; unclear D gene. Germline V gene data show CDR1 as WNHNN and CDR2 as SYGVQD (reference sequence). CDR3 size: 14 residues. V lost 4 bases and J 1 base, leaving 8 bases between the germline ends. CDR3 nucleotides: TGCGCCAGCAGTGTGACAAATTCCTACAATGAGCAGTTCTTC. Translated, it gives CASSVTNSYNEQFF.

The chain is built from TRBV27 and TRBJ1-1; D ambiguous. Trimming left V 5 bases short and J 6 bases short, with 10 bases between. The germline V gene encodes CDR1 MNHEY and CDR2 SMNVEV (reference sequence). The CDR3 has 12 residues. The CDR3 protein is CASSNSYAEAFF. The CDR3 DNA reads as TGTGCCAGCAGTAACTCTTATGCTGAAGCTTTCTTT.

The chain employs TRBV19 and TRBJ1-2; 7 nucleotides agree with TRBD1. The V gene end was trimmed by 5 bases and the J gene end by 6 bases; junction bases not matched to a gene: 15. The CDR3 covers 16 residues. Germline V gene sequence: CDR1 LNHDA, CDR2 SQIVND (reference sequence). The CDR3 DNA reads TGTGCCAGTAGTTTCTGGGCAGGGGGACGACGGGATGGCTACACCTTC. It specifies CASSFWAGGRRDGYTF.

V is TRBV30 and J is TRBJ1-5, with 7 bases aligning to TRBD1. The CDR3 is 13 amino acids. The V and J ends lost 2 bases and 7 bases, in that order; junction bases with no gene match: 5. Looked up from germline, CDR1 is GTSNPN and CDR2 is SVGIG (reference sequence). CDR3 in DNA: TGTGCCTGGAGTATCCAGGACAGGCAGCCCCAGCATTTT. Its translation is CAWSIQDRQPQHF.

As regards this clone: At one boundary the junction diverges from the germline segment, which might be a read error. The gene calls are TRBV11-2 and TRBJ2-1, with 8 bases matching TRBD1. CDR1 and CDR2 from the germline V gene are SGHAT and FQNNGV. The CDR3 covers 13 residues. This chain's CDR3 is CASSLDADREGIF. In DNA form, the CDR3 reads TGTGCCAGCAGCTTAGATGCGGACAGGGAAGGGATCTTC. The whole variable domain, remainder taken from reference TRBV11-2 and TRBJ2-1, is EAGVAQSPRYKIIEKRQSVAFWCNPISGHATLYWYQQILGQGPKLLIQFQNNGVVDDSQLPKDRFSAERLKGVDSTLKIQPAKLEDSAVYLCASSLDADREGIFGPGTRLTVL.

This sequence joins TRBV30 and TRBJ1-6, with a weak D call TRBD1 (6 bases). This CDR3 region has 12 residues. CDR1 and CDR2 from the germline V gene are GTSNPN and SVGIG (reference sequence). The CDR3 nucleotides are TGTGCATCACAGGGAAGTAATTCACCCCTCCACTTT. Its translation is CASQGSNSPLHF.

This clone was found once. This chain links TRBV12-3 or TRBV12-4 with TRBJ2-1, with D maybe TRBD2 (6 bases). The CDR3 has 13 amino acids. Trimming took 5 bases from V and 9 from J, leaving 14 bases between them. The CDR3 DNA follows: TGTGCCAGCAGTCTAAGAGCGGGCGGTGAGCAGTTCTTC. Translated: CASSLRAGGEQFF.

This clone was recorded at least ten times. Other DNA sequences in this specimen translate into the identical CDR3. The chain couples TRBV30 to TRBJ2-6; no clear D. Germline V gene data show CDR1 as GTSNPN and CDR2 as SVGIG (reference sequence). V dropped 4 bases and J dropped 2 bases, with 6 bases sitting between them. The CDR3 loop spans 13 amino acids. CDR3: CAWNRAGANVLTF. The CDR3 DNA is TGTGCCTGGAATCGGGCTGGGGCCAACGTCCTGACTTTC.

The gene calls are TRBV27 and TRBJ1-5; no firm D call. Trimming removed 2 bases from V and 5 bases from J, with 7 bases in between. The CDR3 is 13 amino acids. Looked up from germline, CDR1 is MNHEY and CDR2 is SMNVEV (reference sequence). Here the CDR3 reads CASSLGRDQPQHF. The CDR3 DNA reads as TGTGCCAGCAGTTTAGGTCGGGATCAGCCCCAGCATTTT.

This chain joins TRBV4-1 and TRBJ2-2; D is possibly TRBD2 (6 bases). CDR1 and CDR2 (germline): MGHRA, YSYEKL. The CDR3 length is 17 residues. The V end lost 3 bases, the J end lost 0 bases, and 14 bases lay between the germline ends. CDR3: CASSHISGYANTGELFF. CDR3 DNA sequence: TGCGCCAGCAGCCACATTAGCGGATACGCGAACACCGGGGAGCTGTTTTTT.

For the CDR3, the DNA is TGTGCCAGCAGCTCACGACCCCGGACAGGCAATAATTCACCCCTCCACTTT. It translates to CASSSRPRTGNNSPLHF. The J gene is TRBJ1-6, the V gene TRBV7-6; TRBD1 agrees at 7 bases. The junction had 11 bases not matched to a gene; V was cut back by 4 bases and J by 5 bases. The CDR3 loop spans 17 amino acids. Germline V gives CDR1 SGHVS, CDR2 FNYEAQ.

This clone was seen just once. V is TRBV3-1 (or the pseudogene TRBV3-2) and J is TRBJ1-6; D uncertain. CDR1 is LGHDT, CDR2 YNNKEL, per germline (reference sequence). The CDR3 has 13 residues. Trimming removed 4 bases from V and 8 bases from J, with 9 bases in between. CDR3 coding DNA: TGTGCCAGCAGCCCCACCCGGGATTCACCCCTCCACTTT. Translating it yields CASSPTRDSPLHF.

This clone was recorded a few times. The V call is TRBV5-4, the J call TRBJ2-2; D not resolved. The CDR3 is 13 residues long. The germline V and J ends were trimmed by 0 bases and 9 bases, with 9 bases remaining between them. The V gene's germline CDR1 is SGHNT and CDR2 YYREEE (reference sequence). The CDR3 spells CASSLASNRELFF. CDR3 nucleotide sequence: TGTGCCAGCAGCTTGGCATCGAACAGGGAGCTGTTTTTT.

The CDR3 DNA is TGCGCCAGCAGTCCCGAGCTAGCGGGAGGCACAGATACGCAGTATTTT. Translated, it gives CASSPELAGGTDTQYF. The chain uses TRBV23-1 and TRBJ2-3; 10 nucleotides agree with TRBD2. TRBV23-1 is an ORF for which the function is uncertain. The CDR3 loop spans 16 amino acids. With 4 bases clipped from V and 1 base from J, the junction kept 5 bases outside the gene matches.

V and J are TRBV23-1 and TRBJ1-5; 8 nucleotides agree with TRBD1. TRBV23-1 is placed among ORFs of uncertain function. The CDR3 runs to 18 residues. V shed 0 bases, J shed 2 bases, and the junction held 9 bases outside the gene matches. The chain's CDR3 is CASSQSIVRGQGNQPQHF. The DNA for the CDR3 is TGCGCCAGCAGTCAATCGATCGTCAGGGGGCAGGGCAATCAGCCCCAGCATTTT.

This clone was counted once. The CDR3 DNA is TGTGCCAGCAGTCCGTCCCGTCGGGGGAGGTCGCAGTATTTT. As protein: CASSPSRRGRSQYF. This rearrangement joins TRBV28 to TRBJ2-3; perhaps TRBD2 as D (6 bases). CDR3 length equals 14 residues. V lost 5 bases to trimming and J lost 10 bases, with 19 bases between them. From germline, CDR1 is MDHEN and CDR2 SYDVKM.

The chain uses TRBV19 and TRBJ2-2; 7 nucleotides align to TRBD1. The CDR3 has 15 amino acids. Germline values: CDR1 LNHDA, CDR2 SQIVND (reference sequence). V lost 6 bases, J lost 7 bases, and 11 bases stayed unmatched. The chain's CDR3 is CASRVIDRAVGELFF. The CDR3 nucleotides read TGTGCCAGTAGGGTTATAGACAGGGCTGTCGGGGAGCTGTTTTTT.

CDR3 bases: TGTGCCAGCGGGGGGGCAAAGGATGGCTACACCTTC. It specifies CASGGAKDGYTF. V and J are TRBV28 and TRBJ1-2; possibly TRBD1 for D (6 bases). The germline V gene encodes CDR1 MDHEN and CDR2 SYDVKM. Trimming left V 8 bases short and J 6 bases short, with 13 bases between. The CDR3 length is 12 residues.

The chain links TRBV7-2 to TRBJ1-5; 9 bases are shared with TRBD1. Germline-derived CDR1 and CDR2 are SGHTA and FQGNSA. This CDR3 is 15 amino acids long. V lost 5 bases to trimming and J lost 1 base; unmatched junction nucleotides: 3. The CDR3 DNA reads TGTGCCAGCAGCCCAGACAGGGGGAGCAATCAGCCCCAGCATTTT. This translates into CASSPDRGSNQPQHF.

In DNA, the CDR3 is TGTGCCAGCTCGCGATATAGCGGGAGTGGGGAGACCCAGTACTTC. Its translation is CASSRYSGSGETQYF. This chain uses TRBV18 with TRBJ2-5; 9 nucleotides align to TRBD2. This CDR3 is built from 15 residues. After removal of 6 bases from V and 5 bases from J, the junction contained 10 bases not matched to a gene. The germline gives CDR1 KGHSH, CDR2 LQKENI.

The DNA for the CDR3 is TGTGCCAGCAGCTGGGGGGGCTACGAGCAGTACTTC. Protein product: CASSWGGYEQYF. The chain carries TRBV5-6 and TRBJ2-7; 7 positions agree with TRBD2. The germline V gene encodes CDR1 SGHDT and CDR2 YYEEEE. The V gene end was trimmed by 3 bases and the J gene end by 3 bases; junction bases not matched to a gene: 0. This CDR3 region has 12 residues.

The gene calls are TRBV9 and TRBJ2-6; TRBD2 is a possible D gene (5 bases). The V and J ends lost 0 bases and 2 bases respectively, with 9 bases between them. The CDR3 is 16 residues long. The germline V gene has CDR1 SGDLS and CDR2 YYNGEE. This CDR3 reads CASSVGTGPGANVLTF. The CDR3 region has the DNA TGTGCCAGCAGCGTAGGGACTGGGCCTGGGGCCAACGTCCTGACTTTC.

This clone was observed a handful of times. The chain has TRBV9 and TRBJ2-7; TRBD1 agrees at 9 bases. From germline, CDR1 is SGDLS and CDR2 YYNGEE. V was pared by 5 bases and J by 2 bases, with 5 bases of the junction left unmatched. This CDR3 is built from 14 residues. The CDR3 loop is CASSTGQGTYEQYF. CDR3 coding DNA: TGTGCCAGCAGTACGGGACAGGGAACCTACGAGCAGTACTTC.

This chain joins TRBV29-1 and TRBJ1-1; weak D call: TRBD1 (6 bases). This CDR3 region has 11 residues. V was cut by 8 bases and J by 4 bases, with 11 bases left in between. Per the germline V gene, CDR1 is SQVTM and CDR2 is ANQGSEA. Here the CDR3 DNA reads TGCAGCTATCTCAGGGGCACTGAAGCTTTCTTT. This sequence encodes CSYLRGTEAFF.